This TCR beta chain was sequenced in a study of T cell clusters in autoimmune cytopenias. Study details: A median of about 49,000 TRB reads per sample yielded a median roughly 2,300 distinct clonotypes. Study-level results: No cluster-lack signature appeared between secondary cytopenia and chronic lymphocytic leukemia patients, apparently due to lymphoma masking.

TRB was amplified by touch-down multiplex PCR, primer pools A and B combined. After re-calling the multiplex PCR reads, TCRdb lists one entry per CDR3 protein, DNA absent. The sample's table shows almost 15,000 distinct CDR3 sequences. CDR1 and CDR2 (germline): KGHDR, SFDVKD. The CDR3 is 11 amino acids. Each sample's input was 250 ng genomic DNA, 38,000 or so genome equivalents. Of note for this clonotype: Its antigen is still unknown.

This TCR came from a human donor with an autoimmune cytopenia or autoimmune hepatitis (not recorded which). The specimen was peripheral blood. The chain recombines TRBV24-1 with TRBJ2-1. The CDR3 spells CATSDLNEQFF.